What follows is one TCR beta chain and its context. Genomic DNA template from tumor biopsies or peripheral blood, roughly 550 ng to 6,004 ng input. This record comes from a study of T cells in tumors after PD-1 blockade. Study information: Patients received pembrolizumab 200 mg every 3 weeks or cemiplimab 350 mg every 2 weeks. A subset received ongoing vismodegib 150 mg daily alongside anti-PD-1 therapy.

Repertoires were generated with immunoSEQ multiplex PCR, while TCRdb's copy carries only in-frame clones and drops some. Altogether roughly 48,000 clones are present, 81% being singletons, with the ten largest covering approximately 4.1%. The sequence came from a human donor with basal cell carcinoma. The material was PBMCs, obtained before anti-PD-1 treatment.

The CDR3 is CAWMDRGSSYEQYF. DNA of the CDR3: TGTGCCTGGATGGACAGGGGAAGCTCCTACGAGCAGTACTTC. This rearrangement joins TRBV30 to TRBJ2-7, with 9 bases identical to TRBD1. Germline CDR1 is GTSNPN and CDR2 is SVGIG (reference sequence). The CDR3 is 14 residues long. Trimming cost V 4 bases and J 0 bases; bases outside gene matches: 4.